Reported below is one T cell receptor (beta chain). This entry comes from a study of cytomegalovirus exposure and HLA in healthy donors. From germline, CDR1 is SEHNR and CDR2 FQNEAQ (reference sequence). This CDR3 comprises 14 residues. The PCR made use of 60 Vbeta and 13 Jbeta primers. Clones were sequenced by immunoSEQ multiplex PCR, and TCRdb holds only the in-frame ones, with some missing. Among about 150,000 clones listed, approximately 72% were seen once. Sequencing input: PBMCs. The receptor was isolated from a woman between 55 and 75 years old in good health and CMV-seronegative. This chain connects TRBV7-9 to TRBJ2-5; maybe TRBD1 (5 bases). The J call may be in error: the DNA end matches TRBJ2-7 better. The CDR3 DNA follows: TGTGCCAGCAGCCCACAGGTTTTGACGGGCGAGCAGTACTTC. Translating gives CASSPQVLTGEQYF.